This TCR beta chain was identified in a study of T cells in Graves' hyperthyroidism and ophthalmopathy. Study conclusions and caveats: The model foresaw ophthalmopathy a median approximately 6.3 months prior to onset.

Sampled blood dates from first hyperthyroidism diagnosis, and it precedes any ophthalmopathy symptoms. With 3 bases removed from V and 3 bases from J, the gap between germline ends came to 5 bases. This CDR3 is 12 amino acids long. Germline lookup yields CDR1 KGHDR and CDR2 SFDVKD. The sample holds many counts of this clonotype. Its cognate antigen is unknown. RNA transcripts yielded amplified TCR beta CDR3 regions. The HTBI set primed first-round TCR CDR3 RT-PCR. TCRdb used MiXCR to reprocess the multiplex PCR reads, holding one entry per CDR3 protein. The repertoire has under 450,000 distinct CDR3 sequences, roughly 14% of them found once; the top ten carry 20%.

Sequences were obtained from blood. This receptor was identified in a man between 25 and 39 years old with Graves' hyperthyroidism that later progressed to Graves' ophthalmopathy. The chain uses TRBV24-1 and TRBJ2-7; D gene uncertain. The CDR3 spells CATSDPGYEQYF. The CDR3 DNA reads TGTGCCACCAGTGATCCCGGCTACGAGCAGTACTTC.